This TCR beta chain was identified during a study of cytomegalovirus exposure and HLA in healthy donors. Study-level results: The number of N-insertions in an Asian-associated ancestry cluster was reportedly below the roughly 670-donor mean in a later analysis.

From germline, CDR1 is LNHDA and CDR2 SQIVND (reference sequence). Trimming shortened V by 5 bases and J by 1 base, and 14 bases separated the two germline ends. This CDR3 has 16 residues. Primers for the PCR totalled 60 Vbeta and 13 Jbeta. Data came from immunoSEQ multiplex PCR; TCRdb stores just in-frame clones and leaves some out. The sample has around 190,000 clones, over 70% seen once; the top ten hold over 1.5%. For this clone: What it binds is not known.

The TCR comes from a man aged 40-50 years in good health and CMV-seropositive. Sequencing was performed on PBMCs. The chain is built from TRBV19 and TRBJ2-2, with D maybe TRBD2 (5 bases). The CDR3 DNA reads as TGTGCCAGTAGTTCTTTGGCGGGCCTGAACACCGGGGAGCTGTTTTTT. It codes for CASSSLAGLNTGELFF.